This TCR beta chain was found in a study of T-cell reconstitution after alpha-beta-depleted transplantation in children. Study findings and constraints: T-cell numbers and diversity one year post-transplant derived largely from freshly generated T cells. Some patients owed their high day-60 TCRbeta diversity to surviving recipient T cells and thymic progenitors.

This clonotype occurred many times. Antigen unknown. A TCRbeta library incorporating unique molecular identifiers was prepared. TCRdb processed the PCR reads anew with MiXCR; each CDR3 protein has one entry. The table has roughly 200,000 distinct CDR3 sequences, roughly 8.1% seen once. This TCR derives from a male patient aged 2-15 years who had a stem cell transplant for acute myeloid leukemia, so the T cells may come from the graft donor. Here the sequenced sample was PBMCs, mostly from graft donor cells, taken 360 days after TCRalphabeta/CD19-depleted stem cell transplant.

Written as DNA, the CDR3 is TGTGCCATCAGAGCCGATAACTCTGGAAACACCATATATTTT. Translation: CAIRADNSGNTIYF. The chain recombines TRBV10-3 with TRBJ1-3; D is unclear. Germline assignment: CDR1 ENHRY and CDR2 SYGVKD. This CDR3 spans 14 amino acids. With 6 bases removed from V and 0 bases from J, the gap between germline ends came to 9 bases.